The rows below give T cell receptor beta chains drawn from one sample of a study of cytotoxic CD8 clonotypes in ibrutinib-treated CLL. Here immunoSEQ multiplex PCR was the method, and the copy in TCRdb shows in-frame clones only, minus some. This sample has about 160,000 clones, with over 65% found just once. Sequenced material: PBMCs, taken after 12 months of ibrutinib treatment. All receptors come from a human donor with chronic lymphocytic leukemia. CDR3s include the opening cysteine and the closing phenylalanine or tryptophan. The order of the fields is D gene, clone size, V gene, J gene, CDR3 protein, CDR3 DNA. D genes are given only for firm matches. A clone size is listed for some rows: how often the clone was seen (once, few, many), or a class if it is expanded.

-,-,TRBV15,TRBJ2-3,CATSSRGDTDTQYF,TGTGCCACCAGCAGCCGCGGGGACACAGATACGCAGTATTTT
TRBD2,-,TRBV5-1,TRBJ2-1,CASRQLPGLSGDWGFNEQFF,TGCGCCAGCAGACAATTGCCGGGACTAAGTGGGGACTGGGGGTTCAATGAGCAGTTCTTC
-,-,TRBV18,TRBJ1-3,CASSPSGSSGNTIYF,TGTGCCAGCTCACCCTCAGGGAGCTCTGGAAACACCATATATTTT
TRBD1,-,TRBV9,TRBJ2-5,CASSVGQGGETQYF,TGTGCCAGCAGCGTAGGACAGGGCGGAGAGACCCAGTACTTC
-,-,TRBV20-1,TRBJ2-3,CSARADTQYF,TGCAGTGCTAGAGCCGATACGCAGTATTTT
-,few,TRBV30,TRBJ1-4,CAYLAPGYNEKLFF,TGTGCCTACCTTGCCCCCGGGTATAATGAAAAACTGTTTTTT
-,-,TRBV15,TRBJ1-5,CATSRFEGPQHF,TGTGCCACCAGCAGATTCGAAGGGCCCCAGCATTTT
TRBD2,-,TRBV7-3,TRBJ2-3,CASSPQPQGLAGTDTQYF,TGTGCCAGCAGCCCCCAGCCACAGGGACTAGCGGGCACAGATACGCAGTATTTT
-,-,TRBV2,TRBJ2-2,CAGTKRDTMSGAGELFF,TGTGCCGGCACGAAAAGGGACACCATGTCAGGGGCCGGGGAGCTGTTTTTT
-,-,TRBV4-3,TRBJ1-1,CVSSPMAGNTEAFF,TGCGTCAGCAGCCCGATGGCGGGGAACACTGAAGCTTTCTTT
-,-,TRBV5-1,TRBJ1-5,CASSLGEWGSNQPQHF,TGCGCCAGCAGCTTGGGGGAATGGGGAAGCAATCAGCCCCAGCATTTT
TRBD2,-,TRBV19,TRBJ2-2,CASSDREAKYTGELFF,TGTGCCAGTAGCGACCGGGAGGCAAAGTACACCGGGGAGCTGTTTTTT
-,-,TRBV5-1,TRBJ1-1,CASSSGSPLNTEAFF,TGCGCCAGCAGCTCAGGGTCGCCGCTGAACACTGAAGCTTTCTTT
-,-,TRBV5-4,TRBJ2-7,CASSLEGGTYEQYF,TGTGCCAGCAGCTTGGAGGGGGGCACCTACGAGCAGTACTTC
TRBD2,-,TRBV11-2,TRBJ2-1,CASSRAAGVNEQFF,TGTGCCAGCAGCCGTGCAGCGGGAGTGAATGAGCAGTTCTTC
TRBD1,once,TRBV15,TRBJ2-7,CATSSNRGYEQYF,TGTGCCACCAGCAGTAACAGGGGGTACGAGCAGTACTTC
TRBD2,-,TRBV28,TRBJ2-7,CASSRGLAGQKAYEQYF,TGTGCCAGCAGTCGGGGACTAGCGGGGCAGAAAGCCTACGAGCAGTACTTC
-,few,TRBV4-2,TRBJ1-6,CASSQEGGRYSSPLHF,TGTGCCAGCAGCCAAGAGGGCGGCAGGTATTCTTCACCCCTCCACTTT
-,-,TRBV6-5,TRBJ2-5,CATLLGGRETQYF,TGTGCCACCCTCCTGGGGGGAAGAGAGACCCAGTACTTC
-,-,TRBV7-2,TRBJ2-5,CASSFSGGETQYF,TGTGCCAGCAGCTTCTCAGGCGGTGAGACCCAGTACTTC
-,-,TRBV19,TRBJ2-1,CASSIRGVINEQFF,TGTGCCAGTAGTATAAGGGGGGTCATCAATGAGCAGTTCTTC
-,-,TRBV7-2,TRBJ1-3,CASSLRSRTAGNTIYF,TGTGCCAGCAGCTTAAGGTCCAGGACGGCTGGAAACACCATATATTTT
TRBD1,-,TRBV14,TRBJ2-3,CASSLQSGRGLTQYF,TGTGCCAGCAGCCTACAGTCGGGCAGGGGGCTAACGCAGTATTTT
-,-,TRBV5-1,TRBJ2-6,CASSSSGFYSGANVLTF,TGCGCCAGCAGCTCGTCAGGGTTCTACTCTGGGGCCAACGTCCTGACTTTC
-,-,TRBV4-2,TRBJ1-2,CASSQDPGGVAGYTF,TGTGCCAGCAGCCAAGATCCCGGGGGAGTGGCGGGCTACACCTTC
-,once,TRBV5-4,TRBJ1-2,CASSPPGRSNYGYTF,TGTGCCAGCAGCCCTCCGGGACGGTCAAACTATGGCTACACCTTC
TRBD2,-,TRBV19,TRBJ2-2,CASSTLGEGTGELFF,TGTGCCAGTAGTACCTTAGGGGAGGGCACCGGGGAGCTGTTTTTT
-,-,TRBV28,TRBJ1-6,CASSFLTDNSPLHF,TGTGCCAGCAGTTTTCTGACAGACAATTCACCCCTCCACTTT
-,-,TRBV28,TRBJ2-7,CASSLKAGRSYEQYF,TGTGCCAGCAGTTTGAAGGCAGGGCGCTCCTACGAGCAGTACTTC